This T cell receptor (beta chain) is from a study of technical replicates of blood from a few donors. CDR3 length: 12 amino acids. V was shortened by 3 bases and J by 8 bases, with 11 bases between the two germline ends. The germline CDR1 and CDR2 sequences are SGDLS and YYNGEE. TCRdb keeps only in-frame clones here, not all; method: immunoSEQ multiplex PCR. The sample comprises fewer than 20,000 clones, about 79% of which are singletons, and about 9.5% rests with the top ten. Input material: PBMCs. This TCR came from a human donor in good health. Some clones in this sample may be carry-over from other donors' samples. V and J are TRBV9 and TRBJ1-2; no definite D call. CDR3 residues: CASSGGMAGYTF. In DNA form, the CDR3 reads TGTGCCAGCAGCGGAGGAATGGCGGGCTACACCTTC.